These 6 T cell receptor beta chains originate from one sample sequenced in a study of technical replicates of blood from a few donors. Generated by immunoSEQ multiplex PCR, the TCRdb table keeps only in-frame clones and is missing some. The sample holds 10,000 to 15,000 clones, 90% to 95% seen once. Specimen: PBMCs. Receptors originate from a human donor in good health.

V is TRBV5-1 and J is TRBJ2-7; tentatively, D is TRBD1 (6 bases). Per germline, CDR1 SGHRS and CDR2 YFSETQ. There are 16 residues in the CDR3. The V end lost 4 bases, the J end lost 4 bases, and 21 bases lay between the germline ends. The DNA of the CDR3 is TGCGCCAGCAGCCTCGGACAGATAGCCCCACCTTACGAGCAGTACTTC. Its protein product is CASSLGQIAPPYEQYF.

The chain recombines TRBV6-5 with TRBJ1-1; TRBD1 aligns across 7 bases. Trimming at V came to 5 bases and at J to 5 bases, leaving 2 bases not matched to a gene. This CDR3 comprises 12 residues. Germline V lookup: CDR1 MNHEY, CDR2 SVGAGI. The CDR3 DNA reads TGTGCCAGCAGTACACAGGGGACTGAAGCTTTCTTT. Translation: CASSTQGTEAFF.

A single count supports this clone. The V gene is TRBV27, the J gene TRBJ2-7; 8 bases fit TRBD2. CDR3 length: 14 residues. Per the germline V gene, CDR1 is MNHEY and CDR2 is SMNVEV (reference sequence). With V trimmed by 2 bases and J by 4 bases, 4 bases remained unmatched. The CDR3 loop is CASSLTSGLYEQYF. CDR3 nucleotide sequence: TGTGCCAGCAGTTTAACTAGCGGACTTTACGAGCAGTACTTC.

The chain joins TRBV2 to TRBJ1-5; D is unresolved. CDR3 length: 14 amino acids. CDR1 and CDR2 (germline): SNHLY, FYNNEI. The germline V and J ends were trimmed by 5 bases and 3 bases, with 11 bases remaining between them. CDR3 coding DNA: TGTGCCAGCAGTCGTCGAGCGATCAATCAGCCCCAGCATTTT. Its protein is CASSRRAINQPQHF.

A single count supports this clone. This chain connects TRBV19 to TRBJ1-2; no reliable D call. Germline V CDR1 and CDR2: LNHDA, SQIVND (reference sequence). This CDR3 contains 13 residues. Trimming took off 1 base at V and 1 base at J, with 4 bases between the two ends. The CDR3, as DNA: TGTGCCAGTAGTATAGTCAGTAACTATGGCTACACCTTC. Translated: CASSIVSNYGYTF.

This clone was recorded once. The chain employs TRBV2 and TRBJ2-7; tentatively, D is TRBD1 (6 bases). The CDR3 has 14 amino acids. Germline-derived CDR1 and CDR2 are SNHLY and FYNNEI. V gave up 9 bases and J gave up 0 bases, with 15 bases separating them. CDR3 region: CARAGGQSSYEQYF. In DNA, the CDR3 is TGTGCCAGAGCTGGGGGCCAGTCCTCCTACGAGCAGTACTTC.